The 18 T cell receptor delta chains reported below all come from one sample, sequenced in a study of gamma-delta chains in newborns, infants, children. TCRdb reprocessed the reads using CATT. The sample yields some 2,000 delta-chain clones, about 3% seen once. Source material: blood. The receptors shown here come from a child in good health.

This clone has a handful of counts. A much more abundant neighbour one base away suggests this may be a read error. This rearrangement joins TRDV2 to TRDJ1, with D tentatively TRDD3 (5 bases). Per the germline V gene, CDR1 is GEAIGNYY and CDR2 is EKD. The CDR3 runs 20 residues. This chain's CDR3 is CACYTVVGSTGASNTDKLIF. CDR3 nucleotide sequence: TGTGCCTGTTACACGGTCGTGGGGAGTACTGGAGCAAGTAACACCGATAAACTCATCTTT.

Concerning this clone itself: A single base is all that separates this from a far larger clone, so a read error is likely. This chain joins TRDV2 and TRDJ3; 11 bases are shared with TRDD3. This CDR3 has 18 amino acids. Germline V gene data show CDR1 as GEAIGNYY and CDR2 as EKD. The trim removed 2 bases at V and 0 bases at J, leaving 2 bases unmatched. This chain's CDR3 is CACDNTGGYSWDTRQMFF. DNA of the CDR3: TGTGCCTGTGACAATACTGGGGGATACTCCTGGGACACCCGACAGATGTTTTTC.

Concerning this clone itself: The junction and the germline gene differ at one end; a read error may be behind it. V and J are TRDV1 and TRDJ1; D unclear. This CDR3 comprises 13 residues. Looked up from germline, CDR1 is TSWWSYY and CDR2 is QGS. For the CDR3, the DNA is TGTGCTCTTGGGGAATCCAGCCCCGATAAACCCATCTTT. Amino acids: CALGESSPDKPIF.

This clone is judged large. The chain combines TRDV2 with TRDJ1, with 11 bases that match TRDD3. The CDR3 is 17 residues long. Germline values: CDR1 GEAIGNYY, CDR2 EKD. The V segment lost 3 bases and the J segment 2 bases; nucleotides outside the gene matches: 10. The chain's CDR3 is CACDRLGDTGRTDKLIF. DNA for the CDR3: TGTGCCTGTGACCGGCTGGGGGATACAGGGCGAACCGATAAACTCATCTTT.

This clone was detected a few times. A far more abundant clone sits one base away, making this likely a read error. The rearrangement links TRDV2 to TRDJ1; TRDD3 aligns across 12 bases. Germline trimming cut 0 bases from V and 0 bases from J; bases unmatched to any gene: 7. This CDR3 has 18 residues. Looked up from germline, CDR1 is GEAIGNYY and CDR2 is EKD. The CDR3 DNA follows: TGTGCCTGTGACACCGAGACTGGGGGATACCGGTACACCGATAAACTCATCTTT. It is translated as CACDTETGGYRYTDKLIF.

The sample holds a few counts of this clone. A much larger clone sits a single nucleotide away, making a read error possible. V gene TRDV1 combines with J gene TRDJ1; TRDD3 matches at 10 bases. CDR3 length equals 23 residues. Germline loops: CDR1 TSWWSYY, CDR2 QGS. The V and J ends lost 4 bases and 1 base, in that order; junction bases with no gene match: 27. This CDR3 is CALGGPWGIPYDLGDTPTDKLIF. The CDR3 region has the DNA TGTGCTCTTGGGGGTCCGTGGGGCATCCCTTACGATTTGGGGGATACTCCCACCGATAAACTCATCTTT.

Concerning this clone: Just one base apart from a much larger clone, this may be a read error. The chain has TRDV2 and TRDJ1, with 9 bases matching TRDD3. The CDR3 is 14 amino acids. J lost 8 bases, V lost 3 bases, and 9 bases had no gene match. Germline CDR1 and CDR2: GEAIGNYY and EKD. DNA for the CDR3: TGTGCCTGTGACGCGATACTGGGGGACCCAAAACTCATCTTT. This translates into CACDAILGDPKLIF.

Turning to this clone: A much larger clone is a single base away; this may be a read error. This chain uses TRDV2 with TRDJ1; 7 bases are shared with TRDD3. This CDR3 contains 20 residues. Germline V lookup: CDR1 GEAIGNYY, CDR2 EKD. The J segment lost 14 bases and the V segment lost 0 bases, leaving 32 bases of the junction unmatched. This chain's CDR3 is CACDTAQLTTSLGASSRLIF. Here the CDR3 DNA reads TGTGCCTGTGACACCGCCCAACTAACTACGTCGCTGGGGGCCTCGTCCCGATTAATCTTT.

A few counts support this clone. This sequence may be a read error, since a much larger clone differs from it by one base. The chain employs TRDV2 and TRDJ1, with TRDD3 matching 10 bases. The J gene is not listed in TCRdb, so it was assigned here from a DNA match to germline. CDR1 and CDR2 (germline): GEAIGNYY, EKD. This CDR3 is 19 amino acids long. CDR3 residues: CACDVLGGGIRNSTDKLIF. The CDR3 DNA reads TGTGCCTGTGATGTCCTCGGCGGGGGGATACGGAATTCCACCGACAAACTCATCTTT.

Regarding this clone: TCRdb has a much larger clone's protein, which differs at residue 14 from the translation of this DNA, likely because of a read error; what is shown is the protein translated from the DNA. V gene TRDV2 combines with J gene TRDJ1, with D perhaps matching TRDD3 (6 bases). The CDR3 sequence is 15 residues long. Germline V gene data show CDR1 as GEAIGNYY and CDR2 as EKD. In DNA form, the CDR3 reads TGTGCCTGTGACACCGTGGGGGGTAACACCGATAAACTCACCTTT. Translation: CACDTVGGNTDKLTF.

This clone appeared a few times. Just one base apart from a much larger clone, this may be a read error. This chain joins TRDV2 and TRDJ1; the D is unclear. Germline V gene sequence: CDR1 GEAIGNYY, CDR2 EKD. The CDR3 runs 18 residues. CDR3 bases: TGTGCCTGTGACCTCATAAGTCCTGTAGAGAGGGGCACCGATAAACCCATCTTT. Translating it yields CACDLISPVERGTDKPIF.

In the case of this clone: This may be a read error, as it is one base from a much larger clone. J is TRDJ1 and V is TRDV2, with D possibly being TRDD3 (6 bases). The CDR3 is 17 amino acids. Germline V CDR1 and CDR2: GEAIGNYY, EKD. The ends were cut back, 3 bases at V and 3 bases at J, with 22 bases in the middle. The CDR3: CACDGVGGPEYADKLIF. CDR3 nucleotides: TGTGCCTGTGACGGAGTTGGGGGCCCGGAGTACGCCGATAAACTCATCTTT.

This clone counts as large. Different DNA sequences within this sample yield the same CDR3. J is TRDJ1 and V is TRDV2; 7 bases are a match to TRDD3. The V segment lost 0 bases and the J segment 0 bases; nucleotides outside the gene matches: 3. The germline V gene has CDR1 GEAIGNYY and CDR2 EKD. The CDR3 sequence is 15 residues long. CDR3 in amino acids: CACDTVGGNTDKLIF. For the CDR3, the DNA is TGTGCCTGTGACACCGTTGGGGGAAACACCGATAAACTCATCTTT.

This clone was observed a few times. A far larger clone is off by one base, so a read error is likely. The chain has TRDV2 and TRDJ3; D remains ambiguous. Germline CDR1 is GEAIGNYY and CDR2 is EKD. This CDR3 comprises 18 residues. The chain's CDR3 is CACGTAGLSSWDTRQMFF. The CDR3 region has the DNA TGTGCCTGTGGCACCGCAGGATTAAGCTCCTGGGACACCCGACAGATGTTTTTC.

By frequency in the sample, this clone is large. The rearrangement links TRDV1 to TRDJ1; TRDD3 matches 9 bases. Germline V gene sequence: CDR1 TSWWSYY, CDR2 QGS. The CDR3 runs 20 residues. V lost 2 bases and J lost 1; bases outside the gene matches: 17. This CDR3 is CALGESHSAVWGIGTDKLIF. Written as DNA, the CDR3 is TGTGCTCTTGGGGAATCTCACTCTGCGGTCTGGGGGATTGGCACCGATAAACTCATCTTT.

This clone was observed a handful of times. TCRdb attributes to this sequence the protein of a much larger clone, which differs from the DNA translation at residue 5; a read error is likely, and the protein displayed is translated from the DNA. The chain links TRDV2 to TRDJ3, with 11 bases that match TRDD3. V shed 3 bases, J shed 0 bases, and the junction held 12 bases outside the gene matches. Germline-derived CDR1 and CDR2 are GEAIGNYY and EKD. CDR3 length: 21 amino acids. The CDR3 loop is CACDAGWGIRSSSWDTRQMFF. DNA for the CDR3: TGTGCCTGTGACGCCGGATGGGGGATACGCTCTTCCTCCTGGGACACCCGACAGATGTTTTTC.

On this clone itself: It differs at one base from a far larger clone, so likely a read error. The rearrangement uses TRDV2 and TRDJ3; D gene ambiguous. This CDR3 has 20 residues. The germline CDR1 and CDR2 sequences are GEAIGNYY and EKD. Trimming pared 0 bases from V and 0 bases from J, leaving 17 bases between. This chain's CDR3 is CACDTARIRPSSWDTRQMFF. In nucleotides, the CDR3 is TGTGCCTGTGACACCGCTAGGATCCGTCCATCCTCCTGGGACACCCGACAGATGTTTTTC.

Notes on this clone: The translation of this DNA and the TCRdb protein of a much larger clone differ at residue 6, probably owing to a read error; the protein shown here is translated from the DNA. This rearrangement joins TRDV2 to TRDJ3, with 11 bases fitting TRDD3. Trimming cost V 3 bases and J 1 base; bases outside gene matches: 13. Germline CDR1 is GEAIGNYY and CDR2 is EKD. The CDR3 is 21 residues long. As DNA, the CDR3 is TGTGCCTGTGACCCCCCATTGGTGGGGGATACGCTGTCCTGGGACACCCGACAGATGTTTTTC. Translation: CACDPPLVGDTLSWDTRQMFF.